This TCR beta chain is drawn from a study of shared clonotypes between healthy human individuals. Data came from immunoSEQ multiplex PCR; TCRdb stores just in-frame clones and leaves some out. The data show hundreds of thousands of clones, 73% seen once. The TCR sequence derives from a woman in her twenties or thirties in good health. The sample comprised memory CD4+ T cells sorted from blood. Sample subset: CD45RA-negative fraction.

For the CDR3, the DNA is TGTGCCAGCAGCCAAGAAGGCTCGGGCAGGGTGGTCGAAAAACTGTTTTTT. It translates to CASSQEGSGRVVEKLFF. The chain employs TRBV4-2 and TRBJ1-4; TRBD1 might be the D (5 bases). The germline V gene encodes CDR1 LGHNA and CDR2 YNFKEQ. V shed 0 bases and J shed 8 bases, with 19 bases lying between them. The CDR3 totals 17 residues.